The 26 T cell receptor beta chains in this list originate from one sample, sequenced in a study of T cells after yellow fever vaccination. TCRdb analysed the 5' RACE reads with MiXCR anew, one entry per CDR3 protein. Of 400,000 or so distinct CDR3 sequences detected, approximately 19% appear once; the ten largest clones hold 15% to 20%. Sequencing was performed on PBMCs, taken before the yellow fever booster vaccination. All receptors derive from a man between 18 and 35 years old who received the YFV17D yellow fever vaccine.

The chain carries TRBV7-7 and TRBJ2-3; 15 bases match TRBD2. Germline trimming cut 5 bases from V and 2 bases from J; bases unmatched to any gene: 5. Germline CDR1 reads SSHAT; CDR2 reads FNYEAQ (reference sequence). This CDR3 spans 17 amino acids. The CDR3 bases are TGTGCCAGCAGCCCCGGGACTAGCGGGGGGTACACAGATACGCAGTATTTT. As protein: CASSPGTSGGYTDTQYF.

This clonotype was found many times. V usage is TRBV4-3 and J usage is TRBJ2-5; TRBD2 matches 10 bases. CDR1 and CDR2 from the germline V gene are LGHNA and YSLEER. The trim removed 0 bases at V and 0 bases at J, leaving 4 bases unmatched. This CDR3 comprises 17 residues. The DNA for the CDR3 is TGCGCCAGCAGCCAAGACGGACTAGCGGAAAACCAAGAGACCCAGTACTTC. Translating gives CASSQDGLAENQETQYF.

There are a few counts of this clonotype. The chain is built from TRBV12-3 or TRBV12-4 and TRBJ2-5; D is possibly TRBD1 (5 bases). CDR3 length: 13 residues. V lost 6 bases and J 5 bases, leaving 13 bases between the germline ends. The CDR3 sequence: CASRDTLGETQYF. For the CDR3, the DNA is TGTGCCAGCAGGGACACCTTGGGGGAGACCCAGTACTTC.

This clonotype was seen more than once but under ten times. The rearrangement links TRBV15 to TRBJ2-1; D is undetermined. In germline, CDR1 is LNHNV, CDR2 YYDKDF (reference sequence). The CDR3 loop spans 15 amino acids. Deletions cut 0 bases from V and 3 bases from J, with 9 bases between. The CDR3: CATSRERTVYNEQFF. Written as DNA, the CDR3 is TGTGCCACCAGCAGAGAACGGACGGTCTACAATGAGCAGTTCTTC.

This clonotype was counted many times. The chain employs TRBV5-1 and TRBJ2-5; TRBD2 matches 10 bases. V shed 0 bases, J shed 4 bases, and the junction held 0 bases outside the gene matches. The germline V gene has CDR1 SGHRS and CDR2 YFSETQ. The length of the CDR3 is 14 residues. The CDR3 is CASSLGTSGETQYF. The CDR3 nucleotides read TGCGCCAGCAGCTTGGGGACTAGCGGAGAGACCCAGTACTTC.

The chain couples TRBV5-1 to TRBJ1-3; a possible D gene is TRBD1 (6 bases). Trimming cost V 4 bases and J 0 bases, with 14 bases left between them. Per the germline V gene, CDR1 is SGHRS and CDR2 is YFSETQ. This CDR3 has 16 residues. CDR3 amino acids: CASSAGQLVSGNTIYF. DNA for the CDR3: TGCGCCAGCAGCGCCGGACAGCTTGTCTCTGGAAACACCATATATTTT.

This clonotype was observed a handful of times. This rearrangement joins TRBV5-6 to TRBJ2-4; D unresolved. The CDR3 has 14 residues. Germline V gene sequence: CDR1 SGHDT, CDR2 YYEEEE. The V and J ends lost 7 bases and 0 bases respectively, with 11 bases between them. In DNA form, the CDR3 reads TGTGCCAGCGCTCGGAACCTAGCCAAAAACATTCAGTACTTC. It encodes CASARNLAKNIQYF.

This clonotype showed up just a few times. The chain recombines TRBV5-1 with TRBJ2-5; 7 bases align to TRBD1. This CDR3 is built from 16 residues. The trim removed 4 bases at V and 3 bases at J, leaving 12 bases unmatched. Looked up from germline, CDR1 is SGHRS and CDR2 is YFSETQ. The CDR3 sequence: CASSTLGGVLKETQYF. The CDR3 coding sequence is TGCGCCAGCAGCACCTTAGGGGGCGTACTCAAAGAGACCCAGTACTTC.

A few counts support this clonotype. This chain uses TRBV10-2 with TRBJ2-3; TRBD2 matches at 9 bases. CDR1 is WSHSY and CDR2 is SAAADI in the germline V gene. The junction had 9 bases not matched to a gene; V was cut back by 7 bases and J by 4 bases. The CDR3 has 15 residues. CDR3 sequence reads: CASTERGAGPDTQYF. The CDR3, as DNA: TGCGCCAGCACAGAGCGGGGGGCCGGGCCAGATACGCAGTATTTT.

This clonotype was picked up a small number of times. The CDR3 DNA reads as TGTGCCAGCGGAAGGAGGGAGACCCAGTACTTC. It yields the protein CASGRRETQYF. The chain has TRBV27 and TRBJ2-5; D is perhaps TRBD2 (5 bases). Trimming cost V 8 bases and J 5 bases, with 9 bases left between them. CDR1 and CDR2 (germline): MNHEY, SMNVEV (reference sequence). CDR3 length: 11 residues.

A few counts support this clonotype. The V and J genes are TRBV7-2 and TRBJ2-7; 8 positions match TRBD2. With V trimmed by 5 bases and J by 2 bases, 5 bases remained unmatched. CDR3 length: 14 residues. The germline V gene encodes CDR1 SGHTA and CDR2 FQGNSA. The CDR3 is CASSLIGGAYEQYF. The DNA for the CDR3 is TGTGCCAGCAGCCTAATCGGGGGGGCCTACGAGCAGTACTTC.

This chain connects TRBV20-1 to TRBJ1-5; the D is unclear. In germline, CDR1 is DFQATT, CDR2 SNEGSKA (reference sequence). V lost 4 bases and J lost 5, with 9 bases in between. The CDR3 sequence is 12 residues long. The CDR3 DNA is TGCAGTGCTACGGACGTTGATCAGCCCCAGCATTTT. Translated, it gives CSATDVDQPQHF.

The table lists this clonotype with many counts. The V and J genes are TRBV6-5 and TRBJ2-1, with 9 bases identical to TRBD1. CDR1 is MNHEY and CDR2 is SVGAGI in the germline V gene. J gave up 7 bases and V 2 bases, and 3 bases lay outside the gene matches. The CDR3 runs 14 residues. CDR3 in DNA: TGTGCCAGCAGTTACCGGACAGGGGCGAATGAGCAGTTCTTC. Its protein is CASSYRTGANEQFF.

This chain links TRBV5-1 with TRBJ2-5; D possibly matches TRBD1 or TRBD2 (6 bases each). CDR1 and CDR2 (germline): SGHRS, YFSETQ. This CDR3 is built from 15 residues. With 1 base removed from V and 4 bases from J, the gap between germline ends came to 14 bases. CDR3 bases: TGCGCCAGCAGCTTGTCCCCCGGGGGCTCAGAGACCCAGTACTTC. This sequence encodes CASSLSPGGSETQYF.

This clonotype was recorded a few times. This rearrangement joins TRBV20-1 to TRBJ1-6; D remains ambiguous. Germline loops: CDR1 DFQATT, CDR2 SNEGSKA (reference sequence). This CDR3 has 14 residues. V lost 5 bases and J 11 bases, leaving 19 bases between the germline ends. The DNA of the CDR3 is TGCAGTGCTTCGCGACCTGAGGGTGGGACACCCCTCCACTTT. The encoded protein is CSASRPEGGTPLHF.

V and J are TRBV4-3 and TRBJ2-3; D remains unclear. Germline CDR1 reads LGHNA; CDR2 reads YSLEER. Trimming left V 0 bases short and J 6 bases short, with 10 bases between. This CDR3 spans 14 amino acids. DNA of the CDR3: TGCGCCAGCAGCCAAGATCTTGGTCCGGATACGCAGTATTTT. Residues: CASSQDLGPDTQYF.

The J gene is TRBJ1-5, the V gene TRBV20-1; the D gene is possibly TRBD1 (6 bases). Trimming pared 3 bases from V and 7 bases from J, leaving 16 bases between. CDR3 size: 14 residues. Germline CDR1 and CDR2: DFQATT and SNEGSKA (reference sequence). The CDR3 loop is CSASSQGQGQPQHF. CDR3 nucleotides: TGCAGTGCTAGTTCCCAGGGGCAGGGACAGCCCCAGCATTTT.

A few counts support this clonotype. The genes are TRBV20-1 and TRBJ1-4; maybe TRBD1 (5 bases). The V and J ends lost 3 bases and 0 bases respectively, with 14 bases between them. The CDR3 length is 16 residues. CDR1 is DFQATT, CDR2 SNEGSKA, per germline (reference sequence). This CDR3 is CSARLNDRATNEKLFF. The CDR3 nucleotides are TGCAGTGCTAGGTTGAACGACAGAGCAACTAATGAAAAACTGTTTTTT.

The chain is built from TRBV5-1 and TRBJ2-5, with D perhaps matching TRBD2 (5 bases). Trimming cost V 6 bases and J 2 bases, with 14 bases left between them. CDR1 is SGHRS, CDR2 YFSETQ, per germline. The CDR3 runs 14 residues. The DNA of the CDR3 is TGCGCCAGCACCCTGGAGGTTATTCAAGAGACCCAGTACTTC. Residues: CASTLEVIQETQYF.

This chain links TRBV7-2 with TRBJ1-2; D not resolved. CDR3 length: 15 amino acids. CDR1 SGHTA and CDR2 FQGNSA come from the germline V gene. V was trimmed by 2 bases and J by 4 bases, leaving 14 bases between them. CDR3 amino acids: CASSLSTSGPYGYTF. Written as DNA, the CDR3 is TGTGCCAGCAGCTTAAGTACTTCTGGTCCCTATGGCTACACCTTC.

This clonotype has more than one count but fewer than ten. The genes are TRBV5-1 and TRBJ1-2; D uncertain. Deletions cut 2 bases from V and 0 bases from J, with 14 bases between. This CDR3 has 16 amino acids. CDR1 is SGHRS and CDR2 is YFSETQ in the germline V gene. In DNA form, the CDR3 reads TGCGCCAGCAGCTTAGACTTCGGAGGCGCTAACTATGGCTACACCTTC. Translation gives CASSLDFGGANYGYTF.

This clonotype was observed a few times. The chain employs TRBV24-1 and TRBJ2-1; the match to TRBD1 covers 7 bases. Germline assignment: CDR1 KGHDR and CDR2 SFDVKD. The CDR3 extends over 14 amino acids. J gave up 5 bases and V 7 bases, and 7 bases lay outside the gene matches. The CDR3 spells CATSRGQTNNEQFF. The CDR3 DNA reads TGTGCCACCAGCCGGGGACAGACAAACAATGAGCAGTTCTTC.

This chain uses TRBV12-3 or TRBV12-4 with TRBJ1-2; weak D call: TRBD1 (5 bases). V was trimmed by 8 bases and J by 5 bases, leaving 6 bases between them. The CDR3 length is 10 residues. The DNA of the CDR3 is TGTGCCAGCGGGACTTATGGCTACACCTTC. Encoded protein: CASGTYGYTF.

The J gene is TRBJ2-2, the V gene TRBV7-2; 8 bases fit TRBD1. CDR3 length: 16 residues. J lost 2 bases, V lost 5 bases, and 7 bases had no gene match. CDR1 is SGHTA and CDR2 is FQGNSA in the germline V gene. CDR3 sequence (DNA): TGTGCCAGCAGCCCACCGGACAGGGTAAACACCGGGGAGCTGTTTTTT. This encodes CASSPPDRVNTGELFF.

The genes are TRBV6-1 and TRBJ2-1; perhaps D is TRBD1 or TRBD2 (5 bases each). The CDR3 is 14 residues long. Germline-derived CDR1 and CDR2 are MNHNS and SASEGT. V lost 6 bases to trimming and J lost 8 bases, with 17 bases between them. The CDR3 here is CASRGVLSPHEQFF. CDR3 DNA sequence: TGTGCCAGCAGGGGGGTATTGAGCCCCCATGAGCAGTTCTTC.

The CDR3 spells CASSRRTSGGTDTQYF. CDR3 coding DNA: TGTGCCAGCAGCCGAAGGACTAGCGGGGGCACAGATACGCAGTATTTT. The rearrangement uses TRBV7-8 and TRBJ2-3; TRBD2 agrees at 12 bases. Trimming removed 5 bases from V and 1 base from J; junction bases left unmatched: 4. The CDR3 is 16 amino acids. Germline CDR1 reads SGHVS; CDR2 reads FQNEAQ.